Below, 3 T cell receptor beta chains from the same sample are listed, as sequenced in a study of T cells in Graves' hyperthyroidism and ophthalmopathy. RNA transcripts served as the template for amplifying TCR beta CDR3 regions. The HTBI set primed first-round TCR CDR3 RT-PCR. TCRdb reanalysed the multiplex PCR reads using MiXCR and keeps one entry per CDR3 protein. Among 550,000 to 650,000 distinct CDR3 sequences listed, around 13% were seen once. Sequencing was performed on blood. The receptors stem from a woman aged 25 to 45 with Graves' hyperthyroidism that later progressed to Graves' ophthalmopathy.

In its sample, this clonotype was seen many times. The chain joins TRBV28 to TRBJ1-1, with TRBD1 matching 10 bases. Per germline, CDR1 MDHEN and CDR2 SYDVKM. The ends lost 4 bases at V and 3 bases at J; junction bases unmatched: 5. The CDR3 spans 15 residues. CDR3 sequence reads: CASSSGQGEDTEAFF. DNA for the CDR3: TGTGCCAGCAGTTCCGGACAGGGGGAGGACACTGAAGCTTTCTTT. Supplemented by reference TRBV28 and TRBJ1-1, the full variable domain reads DVKVTQSSRYLVKRTGEKVFLECVQDMDHENMFWYRQDPGLGLRLIYFSYDVKMKEKGDIPEGYSVSREKKERFSLILESASTNQTSMYLCASSSGQGEDTEAFFGQGTRLTVV.

V gene TRBV6-1 combines with J gene TRBJ1-2, with 10 bases lining up with TRBD1. Germline CDR1 and CDR2: MNHNS and SASEGT. After removal of 5 bases from V and 4 bases from J, the junction contained 10 bases not matched to a gene. There are 16 residues in the CDR3. This CDR3 reads CASSLRTGGGIYGYTF. The CDR3 coding sequence is TGTGCCAGCAGTTTGAGGACAGGGGGAGGTATCTATGGCTACACCTTC.

The chain employs TRBV19 and TRBJ1-3; maybe TRBD1 (5 bases). CDR3 size: 14 residues. Deletions cut 5 bases from V and 7 bases from J, with 15 bases between. Looked up from germline, CDR1 is LNHDA and CDR2 is SQIVND (reference sequence). The CDR3 DNA is TGTGCCAGTAGTGACACAGGTGCCGGGAACACCATATATTTT. Translated, it gives CASSDTGAGNTIYF.